This entry lists 3 T cell receptor beta chains sequenced from one sample in a study of cytomegalovirus exposure and HLA in healthy donors. Data came from immunoSEQ multiplex PCR; TCRdb stores just in-frame clones and leaves some out. The repertoire holds 150,000 to 200,000 clones, with roughly 82% as singletons. The sample was PBMCs. Receptors were obtained from a man aged 18 to 30 in good health and CMV-seropositive.

This clone was seen once. This chain connects TRBV11-3 to TRBJ2-1; TRBD1 is a possible D gene (6 bases). The germline V and J ends were trimmed by 0 bases and 0 bases, with 12 bases remaining between them. CDR1 SGHNT and CDR2 YENEEA come from the germline V gene. The CDR3 is 17 residues long. The CDR3 region is CASSLDHRQDSYNEQFF. CDR3 coding DNA: TGTGCCAGCAGCTTAGATCATAGACAGGACTCCTACAATGAGCAGTTCTTC. Variable domain in full (rest from reference TRBV11-3 and TRBJ2-1): EAGVVQSPRYKIIEKKQPVAFWCNPISGHNTLYWYLQNLGQGPELLIRYENEEAVDDSQLPKDRFSAERLKGVDSTLKIQPAELGDSAVYLCASSLDHRQDSYNEQFFGPGTRLTVL.

The chain is built from TRBV6-6 and TRBJ2-1; weak D call: TRBD1 (5 bases). Deletions cut 7 bases from V and 8 bases from J, with 12 bases between. Germline lookup yields CDR1 MNHNY and CDR2 SVGAGI (reference sequence). The CDR3 spans 12 residues. The CDR3 nucleotides read TGTGCCAGCAACCTCCAGGGTTATGAGCAGTTCTTC. Amino acid sequence: CASNLQGYEQFF.

The chain is built from TRBV7-2 and TRBJ1-1; D not certain. V lost 8 bases and J lost 1, with 17 bases in between. CDR3 length: 15 residues. Germline V gives CDR1 SGHTA, CDR2 FQGNSA. The CDR3 DNA is TGTGCCAGCTCCCCGCAGGACTCAGGGAACACTGAAGCTTTCTTT. This gives the protein CASSPQDSGNTEAFF.